Shown below are 16 T cell receptor beta chains from a single sample sequenced in a study. A single record per CDR3 protein comes from TCRdb applying MiXCR to the 5' RACE reads. The table records fewer than 50,000 distinct CDR3 sequences, roughly 20% of them present only once. Treg sorting used a CD4+CD25+CD127-/low gate. Sequencing input: Tregs sorted from a lymph node. The receptors were sampled from a female donor with breast cancer.

In its sample, this clonotype was seen many times. The chain uses TRBV12-3 or TRBV12-4 and TRBJ1-6; D is uncertain. The CDR3 loop spans 14 amino acids. Trimming removed 7 bases from V and 1 base from J, with 8 bases in between. The CDR3 coding sequence is TGTGCCAGCAATCATGCTTCCTATAATTCACCCCTCCACTTT. It codes for CASNHASYNSPLHF.

The J gene is TRBJ1-6, the V gene TRBV20-1, with D uncertain. Germline V lookup: CDR1 DFQATT, CDR2 SNEGSKA (reference sequence). The germline V and J ends were trimmed by 0 bases and 10 bases, with 4 bases remaining between them. The CDR3 has 11 residues. CDR3 amino acids: CSARDRSPLHF. In DNA form, the CDR3 reads TGCAGTGCTAGAGATCGCTCACCCCTCCACTTT.

The rearrangement joins TRBV12-3 or TRBV12-4 to TRBJ2-3, with D perhaps matching TRBD2 (6 bases). This CDR3 is built from 18 residues. The V gene lost 6 bases and the J gene lost 2 bases, with 24 bases spanning the gap. The DNA of the CDR3 is TGTGCCAGCAGCTTTGGGACTCACACAAACGAAGACACAGATACGCAGTATTTT. Translation: CASSFGTHTNEDTDTQYF.

As for this clonotype: A clone one base away is much larger, so this may be a read error. V gene TRBV6-1 combines with J gene TRBJ1-5; possible D gene TRBD1, 5 bases. CDR3 length equals 14 residues. The germline CDR1 and CDR2 sequences are MNHNS and SASEGT. Written as DNA, the CDR3 is TGTACCAGCGCGGGGGACGGACGCAATCAGCCCCAGCATTTT. Encoded protein: CTSAGDGRNQPQHF.

The chain is built from TRBV13 and TRBJ2-1, with 11 positions matching TRBD2. The germline CDR1 and CDR2 sequences are PRHDT and FYEKMQ (reference sequence). This CDR3 contains 16 residues. Trimming at V came to 5 bases and at J to 1 base, leaving 4 bases not matched to a gene. DNA for the CDR3: TGTGCCAGCAGCCCACCTAGCGGGGGGTCCTACAATGAGCAGTTCTTC. Its protein is CASSPPSGGSYNEQFF. Looking up the rest from reference TRBV13 and TRBJ2-1 gives the full variable domain: AAGVIQSPRHLIKEKRETATLKCYPIPRHDTVYWYQQGPGQDPQFLISFYEKMQSDKGSIPDRFSAQQFSDYHSELNMSSLELGDSALYFCASSPPSGGSYNEQFFGPGTRLTVL.

This clonotype was counted a single time. Because the CDR3 is missing its conserved closing phenylalanine or tryptophan, this is likely a read error. This chain joins TRBV12-3 or TRBV12-4 and TRBJ1-2, with 10 bases fitting TRBD1. After removal of 1 base from V and 5 bases from J, the junction contained 13 bases not matched to a gene. The CDR3 has 18 residues. As DNA, the CDR3 is TGTGCCAGCAGTTTAGGACGGGACAGGGGACGGGACCAGTATGGCTACACCCTC. Translating it yields CASSLGRDRGRDQYGYTL.

On this clonotype: The germline gene is not matched at one end of the junction; a read error may be the cause. The chain uses TRBV4-2 and TRBJ1-1; D is ambiguous. This CDR3 is built from 15 residues. Germline V CDR1 and CDR2: LGHNA, YNFKEQ. CDR3 in DNA: TGTGCCGGCAGCCAAGATCTTGGAGGGCCGGGAGGAGCTTTCTTT. It codes for CAGSQDLGGPGGAFF.

This clonotype was picked up many times. The CDR3 DNA follows: TGTGCCAGCAGTTCCCCCACTGGGGTCCAGCCCCAGCATTTT. Protein product: CASSSPTGVQPQHF. The V gene is TRBV28, the J gene TRBJ1-5, with D unresolved. The CDR3 has 14 amino acids. Trimming pared 4 bases from V and 7 bases from J, leaving 14 bases between. Germline V CDR1 and CDR2: MDHEN, SYDVKM.

This clonotype occurred many times. The CDR3 sequence is CASSHDSGTTGELFF. The CDR3 DNA reads TGTGCCAGCAGCCACGATAGCGGGACCACCGGGGAGCTGTTTTTT. The rearrangement uses TRBV9 and TRBJ2-2, with 8 bases identical to TRBD2. In germline, CDR1 is SGDLS, CDR2 YYNGEE. V dropped 4 bases and J dropped 4; count of bases not matched to a gene: 6. CDR3 length: 15 amino acids.

This clonotype occurred many times. This sequence joins TRBV4-1 and TRBJ2-7; possibly TRBD1 or TRBD2 for D (5 bases each). Germline CDR1 and CDR2: MGHRA and YSYEKL. The CDR3 has 15 amino acids. The germline V and J ends were trimmed by 3 bases and 1 base, with 13 bases remaining between them. The CDR3 sequence: CASSQVKGPSYEQYF. The CDR3 DNA follows: TGCGCCAGCAGCCAGGTTAAGGGACCATCCTACGAGCAGTACTTC.

This clonotype has just a few counts. The rearrangement uses TRBV25-1 and TRBJ1-6; 8 positions agree with TRBD1. The CDR3 is made up of 14 amino acids. The germline gives CDR1 MGHDK, CDR2 SYGVNS. V was clipped by 3 bases and J by 9 bases; unmatched bases: 4. DNA for the CDR3: TGTGCCAGCAGTGACGGACAGGGAAGTTCACCCCTCCACTTT. Translation: CASSDGQGSSPLHF.

In its sample, this clonotype is medium-sized. This sequence joins TRBV6-5 and TRBJ1-2; no definite D call. V was shortened by 0 bases and J by 5 bases, with 7 bases between the two germline ends. The germline V gene encodes CDR1 MNHEY and CDR2 SVGAGI. CDR3 length equals 13 residues. In DNA, the CDR3 is TGTGCCAGCAGTTACTCGGGGTGGTATGGCTACACCTTC. This sequence encodes CASSYSGWYGYTF.

This clonotype was recorded many times. The rearrangement uses TRBV7-6 and TRBJ2-5, with D possibly TRBD2 on 5 matching bases. CDR3 length equals 14 residues. Germline V gives CDR1 SGHVS, CDR2 FNYEAQ. V dropped 5 bases and J dropped 7 bases, with 17 bases sitting between them. This CDR3 is CASSPYLGVRTQYF. CDR3 in DNA: TGTGCCAGCAGCCCGTATCTCGGGGTTCGGACCCAGTACTTC.

This clonotype was found a few times. The rearrangement joins TRBV20-1 to TRBJ2-7; TRBD1 or TRBD2 may be the D gene (8 bases each). This CDR3 is built from 18 residues. Trimming pared 5 bases from V and 4 bases from J, leaving 30 bases between. Germline CDR1 and CDR2: DFQATT and SNEGSKA (reference sequence). The CDR3 DNA reads as TGCAGTGCTTATACCCAGGGGGCCGAGGCGGGAGGACTTTACGAGCAGTACTTC. Its translation is CSAYTQGAEAGGLYEQYF.

This clonotype was observed at least ten times. The chain combines TRBV13 with TRBJ2-7; possibly TRBD1 for D (5 bases). Trimming took off 1 base at V and 7 bases at J, with 11 bases between the two ends. Looked up from germline, CDR1 is PRHDT and CDR2 is FYEKMQ (reference sequence). CDR3 length equals 13 residues. The CDR3 DNA is TGTGCCAGCAGCTTAGCCGCAGGGATAGAGCAGTACTTC. Its protein product is CASSLAAGIEQYF. The full variable domain, rest sourced from reference TRBV13 and TRBJ2-7, is AAGVIQSPRHLIKEKRETATLKCYPIPRHDTVYWYQQGPGQDPQFLISFYEKMQSDKGSIPDRFSAQQFSDYHSELNMSSLELGDSALYFCASSLAAGIEQYFGPGTRLTVT.

This clonotype was detected ten times or more. The chain is built from TRBV6-5 and TRBJ1-2; TRBD1 matches 7 bases. From germline, CDR1 is MNHEY and CDR2 SVGAGI. The V segment lost 5 bases and the J segment 2 bases; nucleotides outside the gene matches: 14. This CDR3 comprises 17 residues. The CDR3 DNA reads as TGTGCCAGCAGTCCGGGACAGAAAGAAGTCCAAAACTATGGCTACACCTTC. Translating it yields CASSPGQKEVQNYGYTF.